The clone carrying this T cell receptor (beta chain) has a handful of counts. PCR employed 60 Vbeta and 13 Jbeta primers. Generated by immunoSEQ multiplex PCR, the TCRdb table keeps only in-frame clones and is missing some. The sample consists of some 150,000 clones, over 60% of them appearing once. These data are taken from a study of cytomegalovirus exposure and HLA in healthy donors. The CDR3 runs to 15 residues. The germline V gene encodes CDR1 SGHTA and CDR2 FQGNSA. The V segment lost 2 bases and the J segment 5 bases; nucleotides outside the gene matches: 5. The sample was PBMCs. The source of this sequence is a woman aged 30 to 39 in good health and CMV-seronegative. The chain links TRBV7-2 to TRBJ2-1, with 8 bases fitting TRBD2. For the CDR3, the DNA is TGTGCCAGCAGCTTAAACGGGGGGGATCACAATGAGCAGTTCTTC. Protein product: CASSLNGGDHNEQFF. The full variable domain, its missing parts supplied by reference TRBV7-2 and TRBJ2-1, is GAGVSQSPSNKVTEKGKDVELRCDPISGHTALYWYRQSLGQGLEFLIYFQGNSAPDKSGLPSDRFSAERTGGSVSTLTIQRTQQEDSAVYLCASSLNGGDHNEQFFGPGTRLTVL.